This TCR beta chain was retrieved from a study of CD8+ T cells in alopecia areata. About the study: Affected scalp percentage set treated patients' severity scores. Study outcomes and limitations: Because of a solitary nonresponder, the connection of baseline CD8+ expansion to response stays uncertain. Shared TCR sequences were less clear between patients than in mice, possibly partly from HLA diversity.

This clone has more than one count but fewer than ten. Its target is not known. RNA was isolated and reverse transcribed to cDNA, the sequencing template. Profiling relied on immunoSEQ multiplex PCR, and the TCRdb table lists in-frame clones only, not all of them. The sample holds 150,000 to 200,000 clones; around 60% are singletons and the top ten take about 1.3%. Treatment noted: oral pan-JAK inhibitor, 5-10 mg twice daily. Sorting of CD4+ and CD8+ T cells was performed on PBMCs. This CDR3 spans 15 amino acids. V was trimmed by 0 bases and J by 0 bases, leaving 10 bases between them. Germline lookup yields CDR1 GTSNPN and CDR2 SVGIG (reference sequence).

The material sequenced was CD4+ T cells sorted from blood, taken around week 49, from a patient treated with tofacitinib. The chain is built from TRBV30 and TRBJ2-3; tentatively, D is TRBD1 (6 bases). The origin of this receptor is a human donor with alopecia areata. CDR3 bases: TGTGCCTGGAGTGTACCTGGGGGCAGCACAGATACGCAGTATTTT. This sequence encodes CAWSVPGGSTDTQYF.